This record covers a single T cell receptor beta chain. TCRdb re-analysed the RT-PCR reads in MiXCR, keeping a single row per CDR3 protein. Of about a million distinct CDR3 sequences in the sample, roughly 17% are singletons; the top ten hold 5% to 6.5%. These data are taken from a study of patients and donors after allogeneic stem cell transplantation. The CDR3 is made up of 14 amino acids. Germline-derived CDR1 and CDR2 are KGHSY and FQNENV. The trim removed 3 bases at V and 6 bases at J, leaving 3 bases unmatched. The chain carries TRBV16 and TRBJ2-1, with 9 bases matching TRBD1. Sequencing input: blood, either unsorted or a sorted T cell fraction (not recorded which). The sequence derives from a human donor who was either an allogeneic HSCT recipient or a stem cell or donor lymphocyte infusion donor (not recorded which). It is not recorded whose cells these are; they may come from a transplant donor. CDR3 sequence reads: CASSHRTGVNEQFF. The CDR3 DNA is TGTGCCAGCAGCCACCGGACAGGGGTCAATGAGCAGTTCTTC.